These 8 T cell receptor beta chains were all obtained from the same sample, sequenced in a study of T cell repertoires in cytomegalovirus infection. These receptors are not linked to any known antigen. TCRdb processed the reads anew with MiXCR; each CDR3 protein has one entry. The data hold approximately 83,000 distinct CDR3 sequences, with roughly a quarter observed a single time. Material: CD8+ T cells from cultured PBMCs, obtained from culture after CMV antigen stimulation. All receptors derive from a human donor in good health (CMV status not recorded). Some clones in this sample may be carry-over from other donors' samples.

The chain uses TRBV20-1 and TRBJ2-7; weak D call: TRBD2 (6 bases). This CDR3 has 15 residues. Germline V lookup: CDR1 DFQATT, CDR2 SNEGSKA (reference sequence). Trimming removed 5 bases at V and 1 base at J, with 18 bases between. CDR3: CSAGGDDRISYEQYF. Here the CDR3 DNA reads TGCAGTGCTGGCGGGGATGACAGAATATCCTACGAGCAGTACTTC.

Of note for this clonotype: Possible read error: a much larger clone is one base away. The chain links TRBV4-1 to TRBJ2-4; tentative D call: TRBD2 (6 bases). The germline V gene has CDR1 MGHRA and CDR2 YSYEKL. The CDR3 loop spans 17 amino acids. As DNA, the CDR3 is TGCGCCAGCAGCCAAGATCGGGGGACCACTTTCAAAAACATTCAGAACTTC. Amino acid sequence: CASSQDRGTTFKNIQNF.

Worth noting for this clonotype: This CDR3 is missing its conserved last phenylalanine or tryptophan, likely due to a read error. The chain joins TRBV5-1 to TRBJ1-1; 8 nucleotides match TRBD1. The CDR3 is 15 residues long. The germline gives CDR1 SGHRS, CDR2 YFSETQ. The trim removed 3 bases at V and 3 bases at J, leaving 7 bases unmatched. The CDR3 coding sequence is TGCGCCAGCAGCTCAATTCAGGGGGCGGACACTGAAGCTTTCCTT. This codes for CASSSIQGADTEAFL.

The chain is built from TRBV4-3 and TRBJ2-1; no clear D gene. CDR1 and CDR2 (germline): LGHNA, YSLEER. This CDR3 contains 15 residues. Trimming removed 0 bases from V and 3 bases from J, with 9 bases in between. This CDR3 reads CASSQDSQSYNEQFF. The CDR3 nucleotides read TGCGCCAGCAGCCAAGACAGCCAAAGCTACAATGAGCAGTTCTTC.

The CDR3 DNA sequence: TGCAGTGCTAGCGGAGGGATCTCCTACGAGCAGTACTTC. It specifies CSASGGISYEQYF. The chain is built from TRBV20-1 and TRBJ2-7; a weak D match, TRBD2 (6 bases). The CDR3 totals 13 residues. V was cut by 3 bases and J by 0 bases, with 9 bases left in between. Germline assignment: CDR1 DFQATT and CDR2 SNEGSKA (reference sequence).

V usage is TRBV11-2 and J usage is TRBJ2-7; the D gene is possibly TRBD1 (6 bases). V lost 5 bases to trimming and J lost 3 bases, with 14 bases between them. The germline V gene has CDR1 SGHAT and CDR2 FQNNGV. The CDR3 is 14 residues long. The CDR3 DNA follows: TGTGCCAGCAGCCCCCAGGGGAGTGACTACGAGCAGTACTTC. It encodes CASSPQGSDYEQYF. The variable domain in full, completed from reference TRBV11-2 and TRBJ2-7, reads EAGVAQSPRYKIIEKRQSVAFWCNPISGHATLYWYQQILGQGPKLLIQFQNNGVVDDSQLPKDRFSAERLKGVDSTLKIQPAKLEDSAVYLCASSPQGSDYEQYFGPGTRLTVT.

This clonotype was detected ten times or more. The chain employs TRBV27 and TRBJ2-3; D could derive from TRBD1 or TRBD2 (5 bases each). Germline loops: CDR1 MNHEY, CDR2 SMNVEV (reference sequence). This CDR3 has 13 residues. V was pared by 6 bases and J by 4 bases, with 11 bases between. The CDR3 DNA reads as TGTGCCAGCAGCCCCGGGGCTCCAGATACGCAGTATTTT. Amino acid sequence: CASSPGAPDTQYF.

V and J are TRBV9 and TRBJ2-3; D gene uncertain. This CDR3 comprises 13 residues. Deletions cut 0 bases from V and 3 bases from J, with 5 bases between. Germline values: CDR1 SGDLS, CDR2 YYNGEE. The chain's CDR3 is CASSVGWTDTQYF. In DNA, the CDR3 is TGTGCCAGCAGCGTAGGGTGGACAGATACGCAGTATTTT.